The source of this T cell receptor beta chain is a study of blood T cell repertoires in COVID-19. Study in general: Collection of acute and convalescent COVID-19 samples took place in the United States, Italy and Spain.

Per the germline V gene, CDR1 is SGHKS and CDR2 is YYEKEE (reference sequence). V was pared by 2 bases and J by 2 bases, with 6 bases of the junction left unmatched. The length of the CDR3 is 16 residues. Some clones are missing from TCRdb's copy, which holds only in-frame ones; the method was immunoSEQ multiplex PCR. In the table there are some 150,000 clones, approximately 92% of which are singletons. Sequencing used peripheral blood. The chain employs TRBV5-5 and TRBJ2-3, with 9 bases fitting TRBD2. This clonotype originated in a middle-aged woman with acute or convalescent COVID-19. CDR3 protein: CASSFQAGGHTDTQYF. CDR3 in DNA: TGTGCCAGCAGCTTCCAAGCGGGAGGTCACACAGATACGCAGTATTTT.